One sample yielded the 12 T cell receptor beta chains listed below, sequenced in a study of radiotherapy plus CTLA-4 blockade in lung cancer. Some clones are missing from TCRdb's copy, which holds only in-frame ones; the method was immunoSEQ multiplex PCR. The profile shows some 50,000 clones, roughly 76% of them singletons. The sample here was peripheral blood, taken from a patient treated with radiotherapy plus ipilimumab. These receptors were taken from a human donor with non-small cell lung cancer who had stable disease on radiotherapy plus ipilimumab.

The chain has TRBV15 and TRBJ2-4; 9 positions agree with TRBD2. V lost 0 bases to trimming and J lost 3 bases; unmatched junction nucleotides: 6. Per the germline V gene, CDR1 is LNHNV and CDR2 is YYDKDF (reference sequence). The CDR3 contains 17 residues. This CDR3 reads CATSRDRGRGGKNIQYF. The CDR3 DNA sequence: TGTGCCACCAGCAGAGATCGTGGGCGGGGGGGCAAAAACATTCAGTACTTC. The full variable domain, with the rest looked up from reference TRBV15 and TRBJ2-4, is DAMVIQNPRYQVTQFGKPVTLSCSQTLNHNVMYWYQQKSSQAPKLLFHYYDKDFNNEADTPDNFQSRRPNTSFCFLDIRSPGLGDTAMYLCATSRDRGRGGKNIQYFGAGTRLSVL.

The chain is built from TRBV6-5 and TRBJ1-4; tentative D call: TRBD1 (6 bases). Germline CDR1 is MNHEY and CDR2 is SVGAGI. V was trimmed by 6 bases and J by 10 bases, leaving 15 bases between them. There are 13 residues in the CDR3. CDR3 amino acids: CASRPGVSGKLFF. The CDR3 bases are TGTGCCAGCAGACCAGGGGTTTCGGGAAAACTGTTTTTT.

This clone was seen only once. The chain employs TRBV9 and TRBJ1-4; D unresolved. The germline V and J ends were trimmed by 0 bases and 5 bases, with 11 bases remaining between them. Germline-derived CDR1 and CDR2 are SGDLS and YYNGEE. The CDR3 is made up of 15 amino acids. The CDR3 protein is CASSVAPHPNEKLFF. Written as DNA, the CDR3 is TGTGCCAGCAGCGTAGCTCCCCATCCCAATGAAAAACTGTTTTTT.

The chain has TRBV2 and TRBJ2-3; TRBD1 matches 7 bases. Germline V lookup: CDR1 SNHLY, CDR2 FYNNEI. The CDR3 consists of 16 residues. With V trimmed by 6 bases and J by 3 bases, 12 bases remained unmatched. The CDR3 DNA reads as TGTGCCAGCAGCTTAGGACAGGTAGGGCCGACAGATACGCAGTATTTT. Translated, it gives CASSLGQVGPTDTQYF.

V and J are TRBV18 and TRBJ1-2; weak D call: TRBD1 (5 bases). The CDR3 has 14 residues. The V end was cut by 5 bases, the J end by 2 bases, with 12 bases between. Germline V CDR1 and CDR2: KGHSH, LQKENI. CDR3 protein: CASSIRQTNYGYTF. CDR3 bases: TGTGCCAGCTCAATCAGACAGACAAACTATGGCTACACCTTC.

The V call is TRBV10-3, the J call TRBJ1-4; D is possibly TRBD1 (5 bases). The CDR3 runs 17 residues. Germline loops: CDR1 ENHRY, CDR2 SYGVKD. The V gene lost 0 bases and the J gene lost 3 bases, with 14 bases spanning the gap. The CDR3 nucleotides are TGTGCCATCAGTGAGTCCTACTACGGGACCGCTAATGAAAAACTGTTTTTT. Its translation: CAISESYYGTANEKLFF.

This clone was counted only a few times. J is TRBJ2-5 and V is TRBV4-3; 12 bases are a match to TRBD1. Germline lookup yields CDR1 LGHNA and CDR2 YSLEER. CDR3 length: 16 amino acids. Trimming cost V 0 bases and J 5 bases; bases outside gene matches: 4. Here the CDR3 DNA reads TGCGCCAGCAGCCAAGAGGGACAGGGGGCGGGGGAGACCCAGTACTTC. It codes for CASSQEGQGAGETQYF.

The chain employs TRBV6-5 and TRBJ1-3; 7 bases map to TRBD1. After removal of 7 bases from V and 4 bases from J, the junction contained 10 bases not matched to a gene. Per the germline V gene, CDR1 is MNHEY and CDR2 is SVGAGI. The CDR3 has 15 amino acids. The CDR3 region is CASTSKGAGGNTIYF. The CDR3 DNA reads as TGTGCCAGCACATCAAAGGGGGCCGGAGGAAACACCATATATTTT.

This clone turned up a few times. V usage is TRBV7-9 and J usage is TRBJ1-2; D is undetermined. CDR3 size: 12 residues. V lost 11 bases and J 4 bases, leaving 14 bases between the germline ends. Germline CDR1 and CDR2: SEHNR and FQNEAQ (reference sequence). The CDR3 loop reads CASAGPPYGYTF. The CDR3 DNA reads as TGTGCCTCCGCGGGCCCCCCCTATGGCTACACCTTC. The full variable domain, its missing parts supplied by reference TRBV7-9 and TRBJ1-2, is DTGVSQNPRHKITKRGQNVTFRCDPISEHNRLYWYRQTLGQGPEFLTYFQNEAQLEKSRLLSDRFSAERPKGSFSTLEIQRTEQGDSAMYLCASAGPPYGYTFGSGTRLTVV.

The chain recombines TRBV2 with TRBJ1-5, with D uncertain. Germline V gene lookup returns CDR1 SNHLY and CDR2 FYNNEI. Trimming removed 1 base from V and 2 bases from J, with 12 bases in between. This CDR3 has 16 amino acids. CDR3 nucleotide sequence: TGTGCCAGCAGTGAAGGTACAGTCAGAGGCAATCAGCCCCAGCATTTT. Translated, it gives CASSEGTVRGNQPQHF.

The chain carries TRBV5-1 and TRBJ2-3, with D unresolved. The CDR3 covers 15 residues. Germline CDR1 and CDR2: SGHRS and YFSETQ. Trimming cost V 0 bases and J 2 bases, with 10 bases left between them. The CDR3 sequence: CASSLVRVVTDTQYF. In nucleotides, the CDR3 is TGCGCCAGCAGCTTGGTTCGCGTCGTCACAGATACGCAGTATTTT.

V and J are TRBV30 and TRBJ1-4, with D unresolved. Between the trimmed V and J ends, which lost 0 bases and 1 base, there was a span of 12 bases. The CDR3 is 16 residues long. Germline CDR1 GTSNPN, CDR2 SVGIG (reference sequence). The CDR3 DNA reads TGTGCCTGGAGTGTACTCGTATGGGGAACTAATGAAAAACTGTTTTTT. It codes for CAWSVLVWGTNEKLFF.